These 8 T cell receptor beta chains were sequenced from one sample in a study of cytomegalovirus exposure and HLA in healthy donors. PCR amplification relied on 60 Vbeta primers (plus 13 Jbeta primers). Using immunoSEQ multiplex PCR, the repertoire was profiled, and TCRdb retains in-frame clones only, with some absent. The sample has some 40,000 clones, 60% to 75% seen once; the top ten hold around 3.9%. Sequencing input: PBMCs. The receptors here all came from a middle-aged man in good health and CMV-seronegative.

This clone was seen only a few times. The chain links TRBV19 to TRBJ1-6; the D gene is possibly TRBD1 (5 bases). Germline CDR1 LNHDA, CDR2 SQIVND (reference sequence). The length of the CDR3 is 13 residues. V lost 7 bases and J lost 6, with 10 bases in between. DNA of the CDR3: TGTGCCAGTACGGATCAGGGTAATTCACCCCTCCACTTT. It yields the protein CASTDQGNSPLHF.

This chain uses TRBV2 with TRBJ1-3; D is uncertain. The CDR3 length is 13 residues. With 7 bases removed from V and 0 bases from J, the gap between germline ends came to 7 bases. Germline CDR1 SNHLY, CDR2 FYNNEI. The CDR3 loop reads CASTGSSGNTIYF. The CDR3, as DNA: TGTGCCAGCACGGGGAGCTCTGGAAACACCATATATTTT.

This clone showed up just a few times. The V call is TRBV28, the J call TRBJ1-5; D uncertain. The V and J ends lost 3 bases and 2 bases respectively, with 20 bases between them. The CDR3 runs 18 residues. Germline loops: CDR1 MDHEN, CDR2 SYDVKM. The DNA of the CDR3 is TGTGCCAGCAGTTTGAGGGTTTCGGCAGGTCACGGCAATCAGCCCCAGCATTTT. It is translated as CASSLRVSAGHGNQPQHF.

The chain combines TRBV30 with TRBJ2-3, with 10 bases identical to TRBD2. This CDR3 comprises 16 residues. V lost 2 bases and J lost 3; bases outside the gene matches: 8. The germline CDR1 and CDR2 sequences are GTSNPN and SVGIG (reference sequence). The CDR3 loop is CAWSLERGGRTDTQYF. The CDR3 bases are TGTGCCTGGAGTCTCGAGCGGGGGGGTCGAACAGATACGCAGTATTTT. The complete variable domain, with remaining parts taken from reference TRBV30 and TRBJ2-3, reads SQTIHQWPATLVQPVGSPLSLECTVEGTSNPNLYWYRQAAGRGLQLLFYSVGIGQISSEVPQNLSASRPQDRQFILSSKKLLLSDSGFYLCAWSLERGGRTDTQYFGPGTRLTVL.

The chain has TRBV2 and TRBJ1-3; D unclear. The CDR3 sequence is 14 residues long. Germline V gene sequence: CDR1 SNHLY, CDR2 FYNNEI. Deletions cut 8 bases from V and 0 bases from J, with 11 bases between. CDR3: CASDAPHSGNTIYF. The CDR3 DNA reads as TGTGCCAGCGATGCGCCCCACTCTGGAAACACCATATATTTT. Supplemented by reference TRBV2 and TRBJ1-3, the full variable domain reads EPEVTQTPSHQVTQMGQEVILRCVPISNHLYFYWYRQILGQKVEFLVSFYNNEISEKSEIFDDQFSVERPDGSNFTLKIRSTKLEDSAMYFCASDAPHSGNTIYFGEGSWLTVV.

The V and J genes are TRBV5-4 and TRBJ1-6; 8 positions match TRBD1. The germline CDR1 and CDR2 sequences are SGHNT and YYREEE (reference sequence). The CDR3 consists of 18 residues. Trimming removed 3 bases from V and 9 bases from J; junction bases left unmatched: 17. The CDR3 DNA sequence: TGTGCCAGCAGCTCGACCGGGACAGGTGTTTTTAGGGCTTCACCCCTCCACTTT. This sequence encodes CASSSTGTGVFRASPLHF.

The chain combines TRBV28 with TRBJ2-5, with a tentative D call TRBD1 (6 bases). The CDR3 totals 13 residues. CDR1 and CDR2 (germline): MDHEN, SYDVKM. Deletions cut 3 bases from V and 6 bases from J, with 11 bases between. The CDR3 reads CASSLGGGKTQYF. CDR3 sequence (DNA): TGTGCCAGCAGTTTGGGTGGGGGCAAGACCCAGTACTTC. Complete variable domain (other parts from reference TRBV28 and TRBJ2-5): DVKVTQSSRYLVKRTGEKVFLECVQDMDHENMFWYRQDPGLGLRLIYFSYDVKMKEKGDIPEGYSVSREKKERFSLILESASTNQTSMYLCASSLGGGKTQYFGPGTRLLVL.

The CDR3 region has the DNA TGTGCCACCAGCAGAGATGGGGAGGAGACCCAGTACTTC. Translating gives CATSRDGEETQYF. The rearrangement joins TRBV15 to TRBJ2-5; a possible D gene is TRBD2 (5 bases). The germline V and J ends were trimmed by 0 bases and 5 bases, with 7 bases remaining between them. Germline assignment: CDR1 LNHNV and CDR2 YYDKDF (reference sequence). This CDR3 has 13 residues.